This TCR beta chain was documented in a study of blood T cell repertoires in COVID-19. Overall study: Whether acute or convalescent, the COVID-19 samples came from the United States, Italy and Spain.

The J segment lost 4 bases and the V segment lost 7 bases, leaving 10 bases of the junction unmatched. There are 16 residues in the CDR3. Germline-derived CDR1 and CDR2 are LNHDA and SQIVND (reference sequence). This clone was seen just once. Profiling relied on immunoSEQ multiplex PCR, and the TCRdb table lists in-frame clones only, not all of them. The table records roughly 260,000 clones, about nine tenths of them present only once. The sequence derives from a man aged 55 to 70 who had recovered from COVID-19. Sequencing was carried out using peripheral blood. The chain is built from TRBV19 and TRBJ2-2, with 9 bases fitting TRBD1. The CDR3: CASTGQGRVGTGELFF. CDR3 nucleotide sequence: TGTGCCAGTACCGGACAGGGGCGGGTCGGCACCGGGGAGCTGTTTTTT.